Sequencing of this T cell receptor (beta chain) was carried out in a study of post-analysis software for immune sequencing data. General study results and limits: Patients showed TRBV5-6, TRBV5-1 and TRBV20-1 among several TRBV segments more frequent than in controls. Significantly lower normalized Chao1 diversity was found in patients with multiple sclerosis relative to controls.

This clonotype was detected once. The antigen is unknown. V shed 0 bases and J shed 6 bases, with 6 bases lying between them. The length of the CDR3 is 12 residues. From germline, CDR1 is DFQATT and CDR2 SNEGSKA (reference sequence). Every TCR beta cDNA library bore unique molecular identifiers. Each sample of about 0.95 to 10 million input T cells yielded around 500,000 cDNA molecules, so each molecule approximated one T cell. Each CDR3 protein is one row after TCRdb ran MiXCR on the PCR reads. The sample carries 400,000 to 500,000 distinct CDR3 sequences, 35% to 45% recorded once. The J gene is TRBJ2-1, the V gene TRBV20-1; D unresolved. This receptor was identified in a girl aged 2 to 10 with multiple sclerosis. The sequencing sample was made of blood. The CDR3 sequence is CSARDLPNEQFF. In DNA, the CDR3 is TGCAGTGCTAGAGACCTCCCCAATGAGCAGTTCTTC.